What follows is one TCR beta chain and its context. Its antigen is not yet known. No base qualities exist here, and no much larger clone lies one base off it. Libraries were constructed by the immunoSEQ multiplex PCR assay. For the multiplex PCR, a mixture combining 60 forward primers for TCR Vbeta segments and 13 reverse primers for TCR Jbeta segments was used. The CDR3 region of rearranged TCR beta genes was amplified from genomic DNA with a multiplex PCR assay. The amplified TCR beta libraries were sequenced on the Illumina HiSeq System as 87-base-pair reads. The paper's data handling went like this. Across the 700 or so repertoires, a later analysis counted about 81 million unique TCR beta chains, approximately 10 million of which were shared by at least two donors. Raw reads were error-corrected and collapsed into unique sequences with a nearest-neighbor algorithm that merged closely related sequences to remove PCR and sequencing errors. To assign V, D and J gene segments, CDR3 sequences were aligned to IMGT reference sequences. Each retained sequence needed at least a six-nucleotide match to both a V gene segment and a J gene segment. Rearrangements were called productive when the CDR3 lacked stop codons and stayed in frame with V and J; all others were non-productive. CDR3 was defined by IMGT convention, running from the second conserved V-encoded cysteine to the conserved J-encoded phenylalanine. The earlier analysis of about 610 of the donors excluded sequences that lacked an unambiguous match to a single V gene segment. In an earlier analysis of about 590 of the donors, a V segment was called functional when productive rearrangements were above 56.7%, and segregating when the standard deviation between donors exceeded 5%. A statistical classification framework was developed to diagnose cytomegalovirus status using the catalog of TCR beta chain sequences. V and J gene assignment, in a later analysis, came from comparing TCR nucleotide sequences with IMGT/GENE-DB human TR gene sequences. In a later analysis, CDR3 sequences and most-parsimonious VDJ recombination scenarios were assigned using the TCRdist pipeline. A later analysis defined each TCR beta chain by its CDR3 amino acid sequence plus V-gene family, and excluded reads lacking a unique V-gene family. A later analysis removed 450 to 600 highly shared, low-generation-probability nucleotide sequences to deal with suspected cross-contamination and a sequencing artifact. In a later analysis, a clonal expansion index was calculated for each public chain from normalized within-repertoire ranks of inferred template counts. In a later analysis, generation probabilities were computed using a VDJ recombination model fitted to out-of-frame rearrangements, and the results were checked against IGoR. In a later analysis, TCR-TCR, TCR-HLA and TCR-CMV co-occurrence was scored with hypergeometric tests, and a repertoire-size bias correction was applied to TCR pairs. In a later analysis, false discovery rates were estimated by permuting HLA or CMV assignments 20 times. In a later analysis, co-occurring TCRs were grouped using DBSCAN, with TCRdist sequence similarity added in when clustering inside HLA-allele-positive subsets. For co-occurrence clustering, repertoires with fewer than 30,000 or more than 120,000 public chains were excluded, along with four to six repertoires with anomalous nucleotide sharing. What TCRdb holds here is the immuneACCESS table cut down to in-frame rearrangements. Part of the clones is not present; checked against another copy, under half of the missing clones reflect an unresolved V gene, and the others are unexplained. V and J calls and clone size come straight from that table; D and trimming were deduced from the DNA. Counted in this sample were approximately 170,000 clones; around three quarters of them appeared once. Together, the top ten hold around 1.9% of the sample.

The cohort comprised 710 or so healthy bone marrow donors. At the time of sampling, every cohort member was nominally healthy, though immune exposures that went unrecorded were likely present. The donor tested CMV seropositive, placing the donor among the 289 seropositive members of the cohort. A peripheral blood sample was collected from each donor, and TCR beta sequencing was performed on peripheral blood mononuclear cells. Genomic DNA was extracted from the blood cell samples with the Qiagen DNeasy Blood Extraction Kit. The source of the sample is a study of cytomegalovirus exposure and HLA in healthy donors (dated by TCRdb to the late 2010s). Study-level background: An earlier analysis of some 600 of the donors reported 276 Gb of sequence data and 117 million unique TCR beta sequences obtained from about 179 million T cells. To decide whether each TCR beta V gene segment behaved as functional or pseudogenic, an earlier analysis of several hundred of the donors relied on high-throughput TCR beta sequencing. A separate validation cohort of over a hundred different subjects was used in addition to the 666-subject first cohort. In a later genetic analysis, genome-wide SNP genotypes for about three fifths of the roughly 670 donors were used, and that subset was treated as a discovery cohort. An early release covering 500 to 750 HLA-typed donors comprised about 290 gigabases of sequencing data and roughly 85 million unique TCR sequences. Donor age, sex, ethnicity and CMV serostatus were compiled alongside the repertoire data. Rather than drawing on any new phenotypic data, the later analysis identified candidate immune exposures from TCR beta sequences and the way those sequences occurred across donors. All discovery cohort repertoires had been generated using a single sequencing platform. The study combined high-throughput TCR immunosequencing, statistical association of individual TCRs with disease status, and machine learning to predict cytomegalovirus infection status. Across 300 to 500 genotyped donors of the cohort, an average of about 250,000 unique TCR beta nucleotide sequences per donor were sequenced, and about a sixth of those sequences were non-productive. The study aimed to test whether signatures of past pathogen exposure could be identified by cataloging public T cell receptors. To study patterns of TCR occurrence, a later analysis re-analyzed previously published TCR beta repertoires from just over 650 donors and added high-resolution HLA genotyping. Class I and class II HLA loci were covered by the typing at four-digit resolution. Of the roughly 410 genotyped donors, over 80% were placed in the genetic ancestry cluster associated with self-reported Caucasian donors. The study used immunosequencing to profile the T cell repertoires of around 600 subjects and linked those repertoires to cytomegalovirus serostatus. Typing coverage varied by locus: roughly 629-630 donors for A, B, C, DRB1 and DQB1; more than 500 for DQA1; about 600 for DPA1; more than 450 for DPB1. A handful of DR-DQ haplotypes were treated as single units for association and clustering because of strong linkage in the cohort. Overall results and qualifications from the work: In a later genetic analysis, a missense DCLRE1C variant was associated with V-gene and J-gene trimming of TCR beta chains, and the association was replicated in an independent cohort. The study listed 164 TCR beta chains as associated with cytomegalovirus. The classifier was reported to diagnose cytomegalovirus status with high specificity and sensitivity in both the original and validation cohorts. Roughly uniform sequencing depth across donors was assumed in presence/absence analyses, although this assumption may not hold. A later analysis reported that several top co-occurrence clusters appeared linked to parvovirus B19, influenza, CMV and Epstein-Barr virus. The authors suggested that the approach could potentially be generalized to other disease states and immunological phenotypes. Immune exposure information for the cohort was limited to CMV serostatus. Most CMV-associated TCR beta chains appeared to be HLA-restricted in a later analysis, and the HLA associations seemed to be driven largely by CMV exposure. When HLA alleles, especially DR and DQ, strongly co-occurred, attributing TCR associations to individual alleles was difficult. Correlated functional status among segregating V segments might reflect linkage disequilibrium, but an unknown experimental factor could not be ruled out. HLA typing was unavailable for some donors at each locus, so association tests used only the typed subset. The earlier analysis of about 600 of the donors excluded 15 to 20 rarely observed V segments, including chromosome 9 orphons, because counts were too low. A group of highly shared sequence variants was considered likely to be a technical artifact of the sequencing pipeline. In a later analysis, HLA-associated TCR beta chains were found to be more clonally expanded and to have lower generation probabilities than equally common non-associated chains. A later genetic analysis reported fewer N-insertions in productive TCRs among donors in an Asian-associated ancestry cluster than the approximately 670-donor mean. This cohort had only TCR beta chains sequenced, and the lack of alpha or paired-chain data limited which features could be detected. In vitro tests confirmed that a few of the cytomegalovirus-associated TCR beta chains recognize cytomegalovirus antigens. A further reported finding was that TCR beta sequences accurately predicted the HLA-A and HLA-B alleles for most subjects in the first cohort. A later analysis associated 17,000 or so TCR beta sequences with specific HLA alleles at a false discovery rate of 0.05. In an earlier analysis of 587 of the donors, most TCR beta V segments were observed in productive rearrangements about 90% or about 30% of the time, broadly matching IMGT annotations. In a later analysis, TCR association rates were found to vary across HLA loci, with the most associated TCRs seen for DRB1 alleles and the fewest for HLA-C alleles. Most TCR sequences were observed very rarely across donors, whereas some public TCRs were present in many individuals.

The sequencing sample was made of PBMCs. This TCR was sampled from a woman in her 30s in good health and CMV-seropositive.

The DNA sequence is given as TGTGCCAGCAGCACGGTTGGGCTTAGCTCCTACAATGAGCAGTTCTTC. It translates as CASSTVGLSSYNEQFF. Here the chain combines TRBV7-9 and TRBJ2-1; no confident D gene assignment can be made. CDR1 and CDR2, per the germline V gene (reference sequence), are SEHNR and FQNEAQ. The CDR3 starts with the cysteine, ends with the phenylalanine, and has 16 residues. Of all the DNA, just the CDR3 is kept, 48 bases in frame from base 1. V gives up 5 bases and J gives up 0 bases, and the segment between their germline ends measures 14 bases.